This T cell receptor (beta chain) was documented in a study of CD8 T cells in ankylosing spondylitis. CDR1 is PRHDT and CDR2 is FYEKMQ in the germline V gene (reference sequence). The CDR3 loop spans 12 amino acids. V was shortened by 4 bases and J by 10 bases, with 13 bases between the two germline ends. This clonotype occurred many times. Its antigen is not known. Study observations and caveats: Apparently characteristic of ankylosing spondylitis blood was a TCR beta motif (eight highly homologous variants).

Library preparation for TCR beta used quantitative 5'-RACE with molecular barcodes. TCRdb passed the 5' RACE reads through MiXCR, listing each CDR3 protein once. The sample lists some 220,000 distinct CDR3 sequences, about 7% occurring once. This receptor was identified in a male donor with ankylosing spondylitis. The genes are TRBV13 and TRBJ1-1; no reliable D call. The specimen was blood, either unsorted or a sorted T cell fraction (not recorded which). CDR3 sequence reads: CASSSAPWLAFF. CDR3 nucleotides: TGTGCCAGCAGCTCCGCTCCATGGTTAGCTTTCTTT.